What follows is one TCR beta chain and its context. This sample also contains other DNA sequences that code for the same CDR3. CDR3 length equals 14 residues. The V end lost 6 bases, the J end lost 3 bases, and 12 bases lay between the germline ends. CDR1 and CDR2 from the germline V gene are MDHEN and SYDVKM. This record belongs to a study of blood T cell repertoires in COVID-19. For the study at large: The samples span acute and convalescent COVID-19 from the United States, Italy and Spain. The cDNA or gDNA used as material had been derived from T cells, B-cell-depleted T cells, or PBMCs.

Authors' data handling: Reference gene primer amplification in the assay estimated nucleated cell counts. This table comes from immunoSEQ multiplex PCR, and its TCRdb copy is limited to in-frame clones, with some not included. The V and J calls and clone size come from that table; D and trimming were worked out from the DNA. Altogether about 250,000 clones are present, 86% being singletons, with the ten largest covering 5% to 7%. Followed longitudinally, the Seattle patients had been enrolled during active infection. What was sequenced was peripheral blood. The J gene is TRBJ1-5, the V gene TRBV28; D possibly corresponds to TRBD1 (6 bases). This clonotype originated in a woman older than 75 with COVID-19, enrolled during active disease. CDR3: CASSPGQNNQPQHF. CDR3 coding DNA: TGTGCCAGCAGCCCCGGACAGAACAATCAGCCCCAGCATTTT. The full variable domain, completed using reference TRBV28 and TRBJ1-5, is DVKVTQSSRYLVKRTGEKVFLECVQDMDHENMFWYRQDPGLGLRLIYFSYDVKMKEKGDIPEGYSVSREKKERFSLILESASTNQTSMYLCASSPGQNNQPQHFGDGTRLSIL.